This entry describes one T cell receptor (beta chain). This sample was taken from a study of T cell responses to AZD1222 COVID-19 vaccine. Assay used: immunoSEQ multiplex PCR; TCRdb lists only in-frame clones, some missing. The table has 90,000 to 100,000 clones, more than 85% seen once. The V gene's germline CDR1 is ENHRY and CDR2 SYGVKD. The CDR3 is 18 residues long. J gave up 3 bases and V 4 bases, and 7 bases lay outside the gene matches. Sequences were derived from peripheral blood, sampled on day 0 of AZD1222 vaccination. The chain couples TRBV10-3 to TRBJ2-1; 15 bases match TRBD2. The sequence was obtained from an adult in good health. CDR3 DNA: TGTGCCATCAGTGCGCCCGGGACTAGCGGGGGGAACTACAATGAGCAGTTCTTC. This encodes CAISAPGTSGGNYNEQFF.